A single sample is the source of the 17 T cell receptor beta chains below, sequenced in a study of lung T cells in sarcoidosis with Löfgren's syndrome. From the reads, TCRdb called clonotypes with MiXCR, one entry per CDR3 protein. The sample records approximately 20,000 distinct CDR3 sequences, about 20% being singletons. Specimen: CD4+ T cells from PBMCs. Every receptor here comes from a human donor with sarcoidosis (Löfgren's syndrome or another form), or a control subject (not recorded which).

This clonotype was counted many times. The rearrangement uses TRBV12-3 or TRBV12-4 and TRBJ1-1; D ambiguous. The CDR3 loop spans 13 amino acids. V was trimmed by 3 bases and J by 5 bases, leaving 10 bases between them. CDR3 DNA sequence: TGTGCCAGCAGTTTGAGCGGTTGGACTGAAGCTTTCTTT. Its translation is CASSLSGWTEAFF.

Concerning this clonotype itself: A much larger clone lies one base from this, so it may be a read error. The chain couples TRBV29-1 to TRBJ2-5; D not certain. The CDR3 totals 12 residues. The V end was cut by 6 bases, the J end by 8 bases, with 16 bases between. Germline V gives CDR1 SQVTM, CDR2 ANQGSEA. The CDR3 is CSVWPPMLTQYF. The CDR3 bases are TGCAGCGTCTGGCCCCCAATGTTAACCCAGTACTTC.

This clonotype was observed a few times. This may be a read error, as it is one base from a much larger clone. V is TRBV20-1 and J is TRBJ2-5; D possibly uses TRBD1 or TRBD2 (5 bases each). Germline V CDR1 and CDR2: DFQATT, SNEGSKA (reference sequence). This CDR3 spans 13 amino acids. CDR3 protein: CGAPGPLLPTQYF. CDR3 bases: TGCGGTGCCCCGGGGCCCCTTCTCCCGACCCAGTACTTC.

At least ten counts were recorded for this clonotype. The CDR3 protein is CSAAGDIPGYNEQFF. In DNA, the CDR3 is TGCAGTGCTGCGGGCGATATTCCGGGGTACAATGAGCAGTTCTTC. V usage is TRBV20-1 and J usage is TRBJ2-1; D is perhaps TRBD2 (5 bases). Trimming removed 5 bases from V and 4 bases from J, with 18 bases in between. Germline loops: CDR1 DFQATT, CDR2 SNEGSKA (reference sequence). This CDR3 has 15 residues.

This clonotype was seen repeatedly, ten times or more. This sequence joins TRBV20-1 and TRBJ2-7; the D gene is possibly TRBD2 (5 bases). There are 13 residues in the CDR3. In germline, CDR1 is DFQATT, CDR2 SNEGSKA (reference sequence). The V end was cut by 3 bases, the J end by 2 bases, with 11 bases between. The CDR3 is CSASLGSPYEQYF. In nucleotides, the CDR3 is TGCAGTGCTAGTTTGGGGAGCCCCTACGAGCAGTACTTC.

In this sample, this clonotype is medium-sized. The chain employs TRBV28 and TRBJ1-1; the D is unclear. CDR3 length equals 17 residues. The V gene's germline CDR1 is MDHEN and CDR2 SYDVKM. V dropped 3 bases and J dropped 10 bases, with 27 bases sitting between them. The CDR3 DNA is TGTGCCAGCAGTTTTAGGAGTTCGGGCTTGGGAGGGCGCGGAGCTTTCTTT. It specifies CASSFRSSGLGGRGAFF.

The sample holds a few counts of this clonotype. The rearrangement joins TRBV19 to TRBJ1-5, with TRBD1 matching over 8 bases. CDR1 LNHDA and CDR2 SQIVND come from the germline V gene (reference sequence). J lost 7 bases, V lost 6 bases, and 14 bases had no gene match. This CDR3 is 16 amino acids long. The CDR3 bases are TGTGCCAGTAGCACAAGCCGACAGGGGAGGGGGCAGCCCCAGCATTTT. It codes for CASSTSRQGRGQPQHF.

This clonotype was detected a few times. One junction end disagrees with the germline gene, perhaps due to a read error. V gene TRBV4-2 combines with J gene TRBJ1-1; possibly TRBD1 for D (5 bases). The CDR3 has 16 amino acids. Germline loops: CDR1 LGHNA, CDR2 YNFKEQ. This CDR3 is CASSQDYRQMNAEAFF. The CDR3 DNA reads TGTGCCAGCAGCCAAGATTACAGACAGATGAACGCTGAAGCTTTCTTT.

This clonotype was seen repeatedly, ten times or more. The V and J genes are TRBV5-4 and TRBJ2-1; D may be TRBD2 (5 bases). This CDR3 is built from 17 residues. V dropped 4 bases and J dropped 5 bases, with 22 bases sitting between them. CDR1 is SGHNT, CDR2 YYREEE, per germline (reference sequence). The CDR3 nucleotides read TGTGCCAGCAGCCACCTCGTTGGCGCCCACGGGGACAATGAGCAGTTCTTC. Protein sequence: CASSHLVGAHGDNEQFF.

This clonotype was picked up many times. The J gene is TRBJ2-1, the V gene TRBV20-1; 11 bases are a match to TRBD2. Germline V gives CDR1 DFQATT, CDR2 SNEGSKA (reference sequence). The CDR3 is 16 amino acids. J was trimmed by 3 bases and V by 0 bases; bases with no gene match: 4. The CDR3 is CSARDAGTSGYNEQFF. CDR3 nucleotide sequence: TGCAGTGCTAGAGACGCCGGGACTAGCGGCTACAATGAGCAGTTCTTC.

The gene calls are TRBV18 and TRBJ1-4; TRBD1 aligns across 7 bases. V lost 6 bases to trimming and J lost 8 bases; unmatched junction nucleotides: 6. The germline V gene encodes CDR1 KGHSH and CDR2 LQKENI. This CDR3 contains 13 residues. Here the CDR3 DNA reads TGTGCCAGCTCCCGGGACAGTGGGGAAAAACTGTTTTTT. This encodes CASSRDSGEKLFF.

By share, this clonotype ranks as medium-sized. This chain connects TRBV6-2 or TRBV6-3 to TRBJ2-1; 8 nucleotides line up with TRBD2. The germline V gene has CDR1 MNHEY and CDR2 SVGEGT. The V gene end was trimmed by 5 bases and the J gene end by 4 bases; junction bases not matched to a gene: 10. The CDR3 sequence is 16 residues long. CDR3 in DNA: TGTGCCAGCAGTACTGGACTAGCCGAAAAGTACAATGAGCAGTTCTTC. Translation: CASSTGLAEKYNEQFF.

Relative to its sample, this clonotype is medium-sized. V gene TRBV6-6 combines with J gene TRBJ1-1; 9 positions agree with TRBD1. Germline V gene lookup returns CDR1 MNHNY and CDR2 SVGAGI (reference sequence). J was trimmed by 7 bases and V by 3 bases; bases with no gene match: 3. This CDR3 is built from 13 residues. CDR3 nucleotides: TGTGCCAGCAGTTATTCGACAGGGGGTGAAGCTTTCTTT. Amino acids: CASSYSTGGEAFF.

This clonotype was counted many times. The chain is built from TRBV4-3 and TRBJ1-1; D is possibly TRBD1 (6 bases). With 4 bases removed from V and 10 bases from J, the gap between germline ends came to 13 bases. The CDR3 runs 12 residues. The V gene's germline CDR1 is LGHNA and CDR2 YSLEER. The CDR3, as DNA: TGCGCCAGCAGCCGGGTTCAGGGGCCAGCTTTCTTT. Translation gives CASSRVQGPAFF.

The chain employs TRBV6-2 or TRBV6-3 and TRBJ2-7; no reliable D call. CDR1 is MNHEY, CDR2 SVGEGT, per germline. This CDR3 is built from 14 residues. V was trimmed by 9 bases and J by 2 bases, leaving 17 bases between them. The CDR3 reads CASHSPGWAYEQYF. The CDR3 nucleotides are TGTGCCAGTCATAGCCCCGGGTGGGCCTACGAGCAGTACTTC.

This clonotype has at least ten counts. The rearrangement joins TRBV18 to TRBJ1-4; D gene ambiguous. This CDR3 is 14 amino acids long. Trimming removed 2 bases from V and 4 bases from J, with 8 bases in between. The V gene's germline CDR1 is KGHSH and CDR2 LQKENI. In DNA, the CDR3 is TGTGCCAGCTCACCAGTTTTTAATAATGAAAAACTGTTTTTT. Residues: CASSPVFNNEKLFF. Full variable domain (missing parts from reference TRBV18 and TRBJ1-4): NAGVMQNPRHLVRRRGQEARLRCSPMKGHSHVYWYRQLPEEGLKFMVYLQKENIIDESGMPKERFSAEFPKEGPSILRIQQVVRGDSAAYFCASSPVFNNEKLFFGSGTQLSVL.

Ten or more counts support this clonotype. This chain joins TRBV3-1 and TRBJ2-3; no clear D gene. Trimming took off 7 bases at V and 3 bases at J, with 17 bases between the two ends. CDR3 length equals 15 residues. CDR1 and CDR2 from the germline V gene are LGHDT and YNNKEL (reference sequence). This CDR3 is CASKPRSVETDTQYF. The CDR3, as DNA: TGTGCCAGCAAACCAAGATCCGTAGAAACAGATACGCAGTATTTT.